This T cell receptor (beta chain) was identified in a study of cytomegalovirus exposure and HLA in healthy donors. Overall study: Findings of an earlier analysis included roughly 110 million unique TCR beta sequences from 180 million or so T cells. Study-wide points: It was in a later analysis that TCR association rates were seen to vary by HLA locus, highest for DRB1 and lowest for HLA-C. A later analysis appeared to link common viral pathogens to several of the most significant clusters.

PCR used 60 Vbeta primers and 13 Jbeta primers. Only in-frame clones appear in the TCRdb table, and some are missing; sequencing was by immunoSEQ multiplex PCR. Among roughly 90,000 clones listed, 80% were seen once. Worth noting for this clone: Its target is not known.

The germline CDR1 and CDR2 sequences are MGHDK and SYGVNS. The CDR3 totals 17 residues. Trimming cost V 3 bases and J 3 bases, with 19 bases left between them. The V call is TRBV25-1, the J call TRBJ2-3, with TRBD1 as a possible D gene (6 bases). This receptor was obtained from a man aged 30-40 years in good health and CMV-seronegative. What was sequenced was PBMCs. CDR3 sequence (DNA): TGTGCCAGCAGTGATCCGGGCGCAGGGGAGAGAACAGATACGCAGTATTTT. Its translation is CASSDPGAGERTDTQYF.